A single T cell receptor beta chain is shown here with its context. This entry belongs to a study of control samples from healthy donors and cancer patients. Here immunoSEQ multiplex PCR was the method, and the copy in TCRdb shows in-frame clones only, minus some. This sample has some 95,000 clones, with about nine tenths found just once. Trimming removed 5 bases from V and 3 bases from J, with 14 bases in between. The CDR3 totals 14 residues. Germline loops: CDR1 MNHEY, CDR2 SVGEGT. Sequencing was carried out using blood. The chain couples TRBV6-2 or TRBV6-3 to TRBJ2-7, with D tentatively TRBD1 (5 bases). The origin of this receptor is a human donor in good health. The donor label of this sample is uncertain. CDR3: CASSPLGLIYEQYV. The CDR3 nucleotides read TGTGCCAGCAGTCCCCTGGGGCTGATCTACGAGCAGTACGTC.